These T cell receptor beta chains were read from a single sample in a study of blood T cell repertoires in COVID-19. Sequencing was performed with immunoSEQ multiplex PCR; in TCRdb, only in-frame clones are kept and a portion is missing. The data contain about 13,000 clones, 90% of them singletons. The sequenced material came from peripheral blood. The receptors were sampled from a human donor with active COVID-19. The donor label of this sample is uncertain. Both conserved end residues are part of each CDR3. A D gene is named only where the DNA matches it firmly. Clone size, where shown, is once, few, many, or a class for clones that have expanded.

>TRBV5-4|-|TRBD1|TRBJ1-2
CASSLGRGLDGYTF
TGTGCCAGCAGCTTGGGCAGGGGGCTTGATGGCTACACCTTC
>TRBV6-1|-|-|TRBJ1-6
CASSEGEAQGSPLHF
TGTGCCAGCAGTGAAGGCGAGGCCCAAGGTTCACCCCTCCACTTT
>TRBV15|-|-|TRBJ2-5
CATSLNGGQETQYF
TGTGCCACCAGCCTGAACGGCGGACAAGAGACCCAGTACTTC
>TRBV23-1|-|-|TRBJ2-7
CASGGWDFAYEQYF
TGCGCCAGTGGAGGTTGGGACTTCGCCTACGAGCAGTACTTC
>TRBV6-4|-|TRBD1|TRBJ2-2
CASRQGSRSGELFF
TGTGCCAGCAGACAGGGGAGTAGGTCCGGGGAGCTGTTTTTT
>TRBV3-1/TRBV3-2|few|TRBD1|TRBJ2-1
CASSQFTGTGKFDEQFF
TGTGCCAGCAGCCAATTCACCGGGACAGGGAAGTTCGATGAGCAGTTCTTC
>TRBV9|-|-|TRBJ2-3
CASSILEVTDTQYF
TGTGCCAGCAGCATCTTAGAGGTCACAGATACGCAGTATTTT
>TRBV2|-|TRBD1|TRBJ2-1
CASRLKDRGDNEQFF
TGTGCCAGCAGGTTGAAGGACAGGGGGGACAATGAGCAGTTCTTC
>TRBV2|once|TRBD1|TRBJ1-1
CASKSGQGIITEAFF
TGTGCCAGCAAATCGGGACAGGGTATTATCACTGAAGCTTTCTTT
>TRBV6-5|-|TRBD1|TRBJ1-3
CASSRTGELGNTIYF
TGTGCCAGCAGTCGGACAGGGGAATTGGGAAACACCATATATTTT
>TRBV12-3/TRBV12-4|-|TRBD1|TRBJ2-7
CASSFRTGDEQYF
TGTGCCAGCAGTTTCCGGACAGGGGACGAGCAGTACTTC
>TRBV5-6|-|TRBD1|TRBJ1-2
CASSLGTGSYGYTF
TGTGCCAGCAGCCTTGGGACAGGGAGCTATGGCTACACCTTC
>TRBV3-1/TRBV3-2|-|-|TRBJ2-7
CASSHLGGYEQYF
TGTGCCAGCAGCCACCTAGGGGGATACGAGCAGTACTTC
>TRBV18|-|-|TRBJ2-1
CASSPPAIEQFF
TGTGCCAGCTCACCACCAGCTATTGAGCAGTTCTTC
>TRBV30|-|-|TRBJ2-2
CAWSFSSGELFF
TGTGCCTGGAGTTTCTCGTCCGGGGAGCTGTTTTTT
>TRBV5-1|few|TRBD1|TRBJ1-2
CASSPTGGDGYTF
TGCGCCAGCAGCCCGACAGGGGGGGATGGCTACACCTTC
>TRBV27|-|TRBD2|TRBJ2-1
CASSKTSGGYNEQFF
TGTGCCAGCAGCAAAACTAGCGGGGGTTACAATGAGCAGTTCTTC
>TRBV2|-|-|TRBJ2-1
CASSPLDNEQFF
TGTGCCAGCAGTCCACTCGACAATGAGCAGTTCTTC
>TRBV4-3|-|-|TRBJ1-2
CASSPLPGDGYTF
TGCGCCAGCAGCCCCCTCCCCGGGGATGGCTACACCTTC
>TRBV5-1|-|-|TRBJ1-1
CASSLGTVNTEAFF
TGCGCCAGCAGCTTGGGGACAGTGAACACTGAAGCTTTCTTT
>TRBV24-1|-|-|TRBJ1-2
CATSDPGRGYYGYTF
TGTGCCACCAGTGACCCCGGCAGGGGATACTATGGCTACACCTTC
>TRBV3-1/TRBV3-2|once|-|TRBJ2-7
CASSQDWRCNFDEQYF
TGTGCCAGCAGCCAAGATTGGAGGTGTAATTTTGACGAGCAGTACTTC
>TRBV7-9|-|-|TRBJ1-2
CASSPPILEQIYGYTF
TGTGCCAGCAGCCCCCCCATCCTTGAACAAATCTATGGCTACACCTTC
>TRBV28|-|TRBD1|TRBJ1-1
CASSPYRGRGTEAFF
TGTGCCAGCAGTCCCTACAGGGGACGGGGCACTGAAGCTTTCTTT
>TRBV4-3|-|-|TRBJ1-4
CASSQDRGQLGKLFF
TGCGCCAGCAGCCAAGATAGGGGTCAGTTAGGAAAACTGTTTTTT
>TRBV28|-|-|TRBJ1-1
CASSFEHRVRNTEAFF
TGTGCCAGCAGTTTCGAACACAGGGTGAGGAACACTGAAGCTTTCTTT
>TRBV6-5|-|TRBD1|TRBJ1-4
CASGTGELPGKLFF
TGTGCCAGCGGGACAGGCGAACTACCCGGAAAACTGTTTTTT
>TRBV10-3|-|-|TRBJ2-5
CAISEEAETQYF
TGTGCCATCAGTGAGGAGGCGGAGACCCAGTACTTC
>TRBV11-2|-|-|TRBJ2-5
CASSLRPRGETQYF
TGTGCCAGCAGCTTACGACCGCGGGGAGAGACCCAGTACTTC